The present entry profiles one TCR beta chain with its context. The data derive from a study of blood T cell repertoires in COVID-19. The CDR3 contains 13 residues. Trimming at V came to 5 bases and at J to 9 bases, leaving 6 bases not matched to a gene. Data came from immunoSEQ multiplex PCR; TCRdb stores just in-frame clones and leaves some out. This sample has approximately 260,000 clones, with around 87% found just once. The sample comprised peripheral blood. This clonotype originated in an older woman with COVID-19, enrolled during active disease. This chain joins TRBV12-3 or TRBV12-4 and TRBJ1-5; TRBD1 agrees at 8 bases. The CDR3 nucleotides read TGTGCCAGCAGTACCCGGACAGGGTGGCCCCAGCATTTT. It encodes CASSTRTGWPQHF.